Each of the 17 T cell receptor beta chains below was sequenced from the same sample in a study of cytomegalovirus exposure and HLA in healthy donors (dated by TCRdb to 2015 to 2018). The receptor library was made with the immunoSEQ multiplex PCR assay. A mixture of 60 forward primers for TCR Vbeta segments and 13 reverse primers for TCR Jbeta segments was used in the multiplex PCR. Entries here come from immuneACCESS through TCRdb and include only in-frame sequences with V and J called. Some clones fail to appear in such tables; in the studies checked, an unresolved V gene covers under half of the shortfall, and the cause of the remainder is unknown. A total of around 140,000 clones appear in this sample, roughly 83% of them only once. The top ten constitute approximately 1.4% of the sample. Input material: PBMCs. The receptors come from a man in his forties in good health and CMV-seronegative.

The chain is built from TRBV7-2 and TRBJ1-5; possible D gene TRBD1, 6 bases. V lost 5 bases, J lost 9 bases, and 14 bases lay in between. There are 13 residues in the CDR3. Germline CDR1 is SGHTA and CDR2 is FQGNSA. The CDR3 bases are TGTGCCAGCAGCCGGGACAAGATGCTGCCCCAGCATTTT. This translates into CASSRDKMLPQHF.

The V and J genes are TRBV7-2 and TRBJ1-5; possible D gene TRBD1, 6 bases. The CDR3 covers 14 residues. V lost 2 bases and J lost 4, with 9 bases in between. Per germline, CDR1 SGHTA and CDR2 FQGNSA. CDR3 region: CASSLTGPNQPQHF. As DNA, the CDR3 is TGTGCCAGCAGCTTAACAGGGCCTAATCAGCCCCAGCATTTT.

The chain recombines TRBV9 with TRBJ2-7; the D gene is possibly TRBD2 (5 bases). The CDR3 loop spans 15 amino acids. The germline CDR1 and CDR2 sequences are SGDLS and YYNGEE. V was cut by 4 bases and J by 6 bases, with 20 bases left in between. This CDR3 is CASSTFDHGITEQYF. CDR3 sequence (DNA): TGTGCCAGCAGCACATTTGACCACGGGATCACCGAGCAGTACTTC. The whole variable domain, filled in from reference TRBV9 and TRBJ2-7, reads DSGVTQTPKHLITATGQRVTLRCSPRSGDLSVYWYQQSLDQGLQFLIQYYNGEERAKGNILERFSAQQFPDLHSELNLSSLELGDSALYFCASSTFDHGITEQYFGPGTRLTVT.

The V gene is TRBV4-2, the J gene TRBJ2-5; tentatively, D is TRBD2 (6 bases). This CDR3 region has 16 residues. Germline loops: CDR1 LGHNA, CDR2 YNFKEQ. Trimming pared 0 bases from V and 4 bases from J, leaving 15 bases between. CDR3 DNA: TGTGCCAGCAGCCAAGATTTGGAGGGAGGAAGAGAGACCCAGTACTTC. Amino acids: CASSQDLEGGRETQYF.

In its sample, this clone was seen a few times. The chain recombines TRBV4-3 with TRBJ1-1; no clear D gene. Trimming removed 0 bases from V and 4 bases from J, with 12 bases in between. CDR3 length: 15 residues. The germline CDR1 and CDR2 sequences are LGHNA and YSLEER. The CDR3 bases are TGCGCCAGCAGCCAAGATGAGGGCTGGATCACTGAAGCTTTCTTT. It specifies CASSQDEGWITEAFF.

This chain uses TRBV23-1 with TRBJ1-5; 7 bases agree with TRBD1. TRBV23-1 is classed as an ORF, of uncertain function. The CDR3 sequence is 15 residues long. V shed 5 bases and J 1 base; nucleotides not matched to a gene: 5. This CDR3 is CASSVTGVSNQPQHF. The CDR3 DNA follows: TGCGCCAGCAGTGTTACAGGGGTCAGCAATCAGCCCCAGCATTTT.

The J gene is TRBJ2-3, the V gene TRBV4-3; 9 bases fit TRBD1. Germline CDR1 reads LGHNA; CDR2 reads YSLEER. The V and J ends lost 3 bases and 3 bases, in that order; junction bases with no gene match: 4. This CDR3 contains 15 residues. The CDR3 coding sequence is TGCGCCAGCAGCCAGGACAGGGGTAGGACAGATACGCAGTATTTT. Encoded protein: CASSQDRGRTDTQYF.

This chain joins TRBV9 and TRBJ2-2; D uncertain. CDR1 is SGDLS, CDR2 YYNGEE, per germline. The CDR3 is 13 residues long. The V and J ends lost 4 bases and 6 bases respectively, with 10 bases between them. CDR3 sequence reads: CASSPGVAGELFF. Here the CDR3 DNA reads TGTGCCAGCAGCCCCGGTGTGGCCGGGGAGCTGTTTTTT. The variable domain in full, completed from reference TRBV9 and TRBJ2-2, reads DSGVTQTPKHLITATGQRVTLRCSPRSGDLSVYWYQQSLDQGLQFLIQYYNGEERAKGNILERFSAQQFPDLHSELNLSSLELGDSALYFCASSPGVAGELFFGEGSRLTVL.

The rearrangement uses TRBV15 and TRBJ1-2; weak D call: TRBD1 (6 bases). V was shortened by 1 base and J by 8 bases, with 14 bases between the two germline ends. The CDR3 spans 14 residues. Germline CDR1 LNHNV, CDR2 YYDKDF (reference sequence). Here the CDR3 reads CATSRGNRESGYTF. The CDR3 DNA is TGTGCCACCAGCAGAGGTAACAGGGAATCGGGCTACACCTTC.

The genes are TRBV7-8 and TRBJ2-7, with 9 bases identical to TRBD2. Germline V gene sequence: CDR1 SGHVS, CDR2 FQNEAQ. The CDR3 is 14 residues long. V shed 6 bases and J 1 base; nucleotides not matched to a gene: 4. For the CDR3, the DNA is TGTGCCAGCAGTCGGACTAGCGTATCCTACGAGCAGTACTTC. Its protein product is CASSRTSVSYEQYF.

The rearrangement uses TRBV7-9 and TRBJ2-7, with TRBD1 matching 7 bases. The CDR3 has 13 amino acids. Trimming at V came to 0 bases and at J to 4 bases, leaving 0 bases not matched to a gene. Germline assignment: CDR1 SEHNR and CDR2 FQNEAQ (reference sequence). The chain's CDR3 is CASSLADRYEQYF. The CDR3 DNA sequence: TGTGCCAGCAGCTTAGCGGACAGGTACGAGCAGTACTTC.

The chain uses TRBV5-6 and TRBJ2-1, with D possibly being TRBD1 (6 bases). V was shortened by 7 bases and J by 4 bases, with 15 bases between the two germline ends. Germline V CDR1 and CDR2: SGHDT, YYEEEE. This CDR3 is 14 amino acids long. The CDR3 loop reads CASGTGTQYNEQFF. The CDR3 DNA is TGTGCCAGCGGGACCGGGACACAATACAATGAGCAGTTCTTC.

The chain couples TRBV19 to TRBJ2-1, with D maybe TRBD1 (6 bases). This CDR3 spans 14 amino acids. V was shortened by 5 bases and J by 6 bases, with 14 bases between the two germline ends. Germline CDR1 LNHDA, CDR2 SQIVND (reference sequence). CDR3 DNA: TGTGCCAGTAGTCCAGGGGCCTATATCAATGAGCAGTTCTTC. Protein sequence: CASSPGAYINEQFF.

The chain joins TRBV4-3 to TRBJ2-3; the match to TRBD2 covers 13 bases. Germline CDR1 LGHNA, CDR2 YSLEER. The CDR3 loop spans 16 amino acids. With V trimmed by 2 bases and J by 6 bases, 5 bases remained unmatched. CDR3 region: CASSQTTSGGMDTQYF. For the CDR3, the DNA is TGCGCCAGCAGCCAAACGACTAGCGGGGGGATGGATACGCAGTATTTT.

The CDR3 here is CASSARTGENEKLFF. CDR3 coding DNA: TGCGCCAGCAGTGCAAGGACAGGGGAAAATGAAAAACTGTTTTTT. The genes are TRBV10-2 and TRBJ1-4, with 9 bases that match TRBD1. Germline CDR1 is WSHSY and CDR2 is SAAADI. This CDR3 comprises 15 residues. Unmatched junction bases numbered 5, after V lost 4 bases and J lost 5 bases.

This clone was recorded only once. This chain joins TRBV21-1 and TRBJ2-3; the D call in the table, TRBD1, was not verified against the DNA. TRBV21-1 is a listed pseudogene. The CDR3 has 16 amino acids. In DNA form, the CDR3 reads TGTGCCAGCAGCATTCGGACAGGGCCAAGCACAGATACGCAGTATTTT. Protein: CASSIRTGPSTDTQYF.

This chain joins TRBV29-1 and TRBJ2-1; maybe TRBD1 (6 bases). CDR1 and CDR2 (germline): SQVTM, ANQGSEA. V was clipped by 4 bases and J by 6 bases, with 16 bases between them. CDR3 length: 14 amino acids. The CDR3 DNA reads TGCAGCGTTGGGGCAGGGGTTTTATTCAATGAGCAGTTCTTC. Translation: CSVGAGVLFNEQFF.